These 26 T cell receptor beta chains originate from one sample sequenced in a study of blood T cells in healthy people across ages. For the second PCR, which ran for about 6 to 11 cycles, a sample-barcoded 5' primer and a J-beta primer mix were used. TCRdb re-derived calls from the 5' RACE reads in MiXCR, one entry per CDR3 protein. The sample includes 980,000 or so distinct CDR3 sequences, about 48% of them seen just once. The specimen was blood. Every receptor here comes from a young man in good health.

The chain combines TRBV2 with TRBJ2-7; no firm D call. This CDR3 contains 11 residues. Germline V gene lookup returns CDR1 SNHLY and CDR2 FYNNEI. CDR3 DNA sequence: TGTGCTAGCCTCGGTGGTACCGAGCAGTACTTC. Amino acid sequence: CASLGGTEQYF. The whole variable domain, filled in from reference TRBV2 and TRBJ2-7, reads EPEVTQTPSHQVTQMGQEVILRCVPISNHLYFYWYRQILGQKVEFLVSFYNNEISEKSEIFDDQFSVERPDGSNFTLKIRSTKLEDSAMYFCASLGGTEQYFGPGTRLTVT.

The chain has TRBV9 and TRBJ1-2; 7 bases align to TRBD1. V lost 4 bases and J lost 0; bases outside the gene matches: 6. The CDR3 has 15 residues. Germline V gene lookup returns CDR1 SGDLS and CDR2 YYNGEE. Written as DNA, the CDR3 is TGTGCCAGCAGCCCCCTTGGACAGGCTAACTATGGCTACACCTTC. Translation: CASSPLGQANYGYTF. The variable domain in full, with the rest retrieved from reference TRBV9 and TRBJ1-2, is DSGVTQTPKHLITATGQRVTLRCSPRSGDLSVYWYQQSLDQGLQFLIQYYNGEERAKGNILERFSAQQFPDLHSELNLSSLELGDSALYFCASSPLGQANYGYTFGSGTRLTVV.

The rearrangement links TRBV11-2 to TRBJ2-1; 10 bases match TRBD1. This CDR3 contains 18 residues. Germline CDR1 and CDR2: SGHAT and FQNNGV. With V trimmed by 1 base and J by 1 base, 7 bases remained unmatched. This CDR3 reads CASSLGDRGLRSYNEQFF. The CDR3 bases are TGTGCCAGCAGCTTAGGGGACAGGGGTTTGAGATCCTACAATGAGCAGTTCTTC.

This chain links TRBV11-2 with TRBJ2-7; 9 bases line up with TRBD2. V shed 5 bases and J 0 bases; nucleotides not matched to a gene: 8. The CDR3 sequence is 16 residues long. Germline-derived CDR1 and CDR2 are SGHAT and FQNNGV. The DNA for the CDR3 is TGTGCCAGCAGCGTCTTAGCGGGGGATAGCTCCTACGAGCAGTACTTC. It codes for CASSVLAGDSSYEQYF.

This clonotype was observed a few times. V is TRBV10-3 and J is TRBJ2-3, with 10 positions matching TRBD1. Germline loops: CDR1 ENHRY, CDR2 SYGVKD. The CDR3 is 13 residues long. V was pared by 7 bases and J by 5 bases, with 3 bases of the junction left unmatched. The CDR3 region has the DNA TGTGCCATCACTGGGGACAGGGGAGATACGCAGTATTTT. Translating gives CAITGDRGDTQYF.

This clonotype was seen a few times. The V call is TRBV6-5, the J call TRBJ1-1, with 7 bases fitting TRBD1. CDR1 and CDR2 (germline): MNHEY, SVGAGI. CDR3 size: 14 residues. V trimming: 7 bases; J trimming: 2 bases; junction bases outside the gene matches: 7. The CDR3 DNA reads TGTGCCAGCAACGTGAGGGACAGCAACACTGAAGCTTTCTTT. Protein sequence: CASNVRDSNTEAFF.

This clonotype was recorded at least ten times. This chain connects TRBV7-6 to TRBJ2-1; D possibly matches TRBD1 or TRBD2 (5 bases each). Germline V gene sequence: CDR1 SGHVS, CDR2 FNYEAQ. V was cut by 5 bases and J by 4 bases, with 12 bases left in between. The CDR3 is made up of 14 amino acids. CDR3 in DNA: TGTGCCAGCAGCCCAACCGGGACGTACAATGAGCAGTTCTTC. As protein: CASSPTGTYNEQFF.

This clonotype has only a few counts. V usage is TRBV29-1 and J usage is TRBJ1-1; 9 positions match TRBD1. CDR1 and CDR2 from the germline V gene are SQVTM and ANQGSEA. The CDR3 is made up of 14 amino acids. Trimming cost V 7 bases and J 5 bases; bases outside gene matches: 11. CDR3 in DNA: TGCAGCGCCCCTACAGGGGGCGGCGAGACTGAAGCTTTCTTT. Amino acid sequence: CSAPTGGGETEAFF. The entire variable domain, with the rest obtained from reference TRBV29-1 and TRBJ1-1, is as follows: SAVISQKPSRDICQRGTSLTIQCQVDSQVTMMFWYRQQPGQSLTLIATANQGSEATYESGFVIDKFPISRPNLTFSTLTVSNMSPEDSSIYLCSAPTGGGETEAFFGQGTRLTVV.

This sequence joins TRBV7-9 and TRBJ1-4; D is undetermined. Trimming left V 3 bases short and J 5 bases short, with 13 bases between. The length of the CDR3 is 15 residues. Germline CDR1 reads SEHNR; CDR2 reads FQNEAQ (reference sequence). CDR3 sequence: CASSLGGEENEKLFF. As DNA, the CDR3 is TGTGCCAGCAGCTTGGGTGGGGAAGAAAATGAAAAACTGTTTTTT.

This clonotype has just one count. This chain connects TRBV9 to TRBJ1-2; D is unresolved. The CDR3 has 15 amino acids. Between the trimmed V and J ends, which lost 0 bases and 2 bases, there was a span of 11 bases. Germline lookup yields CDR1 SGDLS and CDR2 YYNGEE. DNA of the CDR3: TGTGCCAGCAGCGTAGCGGCTACAAAAAACTATGGCTACACCTTC. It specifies CASSVAATKNYGYTF.

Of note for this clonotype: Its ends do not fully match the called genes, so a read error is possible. CDR3 nucleotides: TGTGCTAGCAGCATCGGGACAGGGGAGGGAGAGACCCAGTACTTC. Amino acid sequence: CASSIGTGEGETQYF. V is TRBV7-7 and J is TRBJ2-5; TRBD1 agrees at 10 bases. The CDR3 is 15 amino acids. Germline CDR1 SSHAT, CDR2 FNYEAQ (reference sequence).

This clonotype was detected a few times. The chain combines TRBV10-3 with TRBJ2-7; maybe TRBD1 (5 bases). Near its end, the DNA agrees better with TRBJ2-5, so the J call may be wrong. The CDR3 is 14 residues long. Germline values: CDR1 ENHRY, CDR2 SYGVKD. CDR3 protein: CAISGGDGAETQYF. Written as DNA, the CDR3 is TGTGCCATCAGTGGTGGGGATGGGGCAGAGACCCAGTACTTC.

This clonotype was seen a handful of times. CDR3 region: CASSYNSFTGYTF. Written as DNA, the CDR3 is TGTGCCAGCAGCTATAACTCATTCACTGGCTACACCTTC. The chain employs TRBV28 and TRBJ1-2; D call uncertain. Germline values: CDR1 MDHEN, CDR2 SYDVKM. V dropped 6 bases and J dropped 7 bases, with 15 bases sitting between them. The CDR3 consists of 13 residues.

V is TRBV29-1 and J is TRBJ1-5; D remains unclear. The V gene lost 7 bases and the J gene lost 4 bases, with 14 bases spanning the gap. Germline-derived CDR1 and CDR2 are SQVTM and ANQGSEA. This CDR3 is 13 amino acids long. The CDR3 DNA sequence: TGCAGCGCACAAGGTATCGGGAATCAGCCCCAGCATTTT. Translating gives CSAQGIGNQPQHF.

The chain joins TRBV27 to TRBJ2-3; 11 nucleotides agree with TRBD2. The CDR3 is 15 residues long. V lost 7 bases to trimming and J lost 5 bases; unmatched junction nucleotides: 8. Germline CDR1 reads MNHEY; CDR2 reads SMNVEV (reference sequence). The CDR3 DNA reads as TGTGCCAGCACTACTAGCGGGGGTCTAGGAGATACGCAGTATTTT. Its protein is CASTTSGGLGDTQYF.

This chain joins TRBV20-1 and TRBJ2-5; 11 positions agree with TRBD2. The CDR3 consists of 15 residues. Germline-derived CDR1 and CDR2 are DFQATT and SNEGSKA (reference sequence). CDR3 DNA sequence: TGCAGCCTTAGCGGGGGGGCTCCGTACCAAGAGACCCAGTACTTC. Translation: CSLSGGAPYQETQYF.

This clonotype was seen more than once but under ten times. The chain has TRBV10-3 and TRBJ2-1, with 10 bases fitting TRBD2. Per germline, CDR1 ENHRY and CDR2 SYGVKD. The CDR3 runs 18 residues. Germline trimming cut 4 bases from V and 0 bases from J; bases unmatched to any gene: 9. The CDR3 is CAISGSGGQPSSYNEQFF. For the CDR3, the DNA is TGTGCCATCAGTGGTAGCGGGGGGCAGCCGAGCTCCTACAATGAGCAGTTCTTC.

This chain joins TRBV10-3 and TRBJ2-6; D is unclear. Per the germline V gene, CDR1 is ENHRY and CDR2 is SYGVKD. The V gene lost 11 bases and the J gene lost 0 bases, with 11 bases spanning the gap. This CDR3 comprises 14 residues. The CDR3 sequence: CASHSASGANVLTF. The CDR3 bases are TGTGCCTCCCACTCGGCCTCTGGGGCCAACGTCCTGACTTTC.

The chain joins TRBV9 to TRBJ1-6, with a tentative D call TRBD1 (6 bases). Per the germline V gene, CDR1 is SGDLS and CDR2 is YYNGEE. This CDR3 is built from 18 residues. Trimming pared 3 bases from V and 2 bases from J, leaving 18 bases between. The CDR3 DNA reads TGTGCCAGCAGCGACGGGACACTAACCGGGACCTATAATTCACCCCTCCACTTT. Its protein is CASSDGTLTGTYNSPLHF. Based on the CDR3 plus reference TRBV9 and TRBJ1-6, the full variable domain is DSGVTQTPKHLITATGQRVTLRCSPRSGDLSVYWYQQSLDQGLQFLIQYYNGEERAKGNILERFSAQQFPDLHSELNLSSLELGDSALYFCASSDGTLTGTYNSPLHFGNGTRLTVT.

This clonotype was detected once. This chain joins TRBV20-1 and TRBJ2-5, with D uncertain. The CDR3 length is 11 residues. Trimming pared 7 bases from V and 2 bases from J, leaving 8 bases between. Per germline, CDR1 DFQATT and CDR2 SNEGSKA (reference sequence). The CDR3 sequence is CSGSGQETQYF. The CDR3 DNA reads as TGCAGTGGGTCAGGTCAAGAGACCCAGTACTTC.

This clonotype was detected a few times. CDR3: CSARAAGGPYEQYF. The CDR3 coding sequence is TGCAGTGCTAGAGCCGCGGGGGGGCCCTACGAGCAGTACTTC. The rearrangement links TRBV20-1 to TRBJ2-7; 9 nucleotides match TRBD2. Germline V CDR1 and CDR2: DFQATT, SNEGSKA (reference sequence). The CDR3 consists of 14 residues. V shed 1 base and J 2 bases; nucleotides not matched to a gene: 3.

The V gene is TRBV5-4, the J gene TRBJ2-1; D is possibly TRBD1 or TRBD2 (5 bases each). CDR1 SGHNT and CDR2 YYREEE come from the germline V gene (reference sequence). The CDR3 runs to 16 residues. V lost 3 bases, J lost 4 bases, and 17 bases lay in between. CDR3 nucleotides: TGTGCCAGCAGCTCCTACCGGGACGGAACATACAATGAGCAGTTCTTC. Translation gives CASSSYRDGTYNEQFF.

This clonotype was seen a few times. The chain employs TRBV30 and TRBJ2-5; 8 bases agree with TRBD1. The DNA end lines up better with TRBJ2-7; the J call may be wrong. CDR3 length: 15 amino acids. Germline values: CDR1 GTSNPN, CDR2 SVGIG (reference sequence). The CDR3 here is CAWRYLQGVCYEQYF. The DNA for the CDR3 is TGTGCCTGGAGATACCTACAGGGGGTTTGTTACGAGCAGTACTTC.

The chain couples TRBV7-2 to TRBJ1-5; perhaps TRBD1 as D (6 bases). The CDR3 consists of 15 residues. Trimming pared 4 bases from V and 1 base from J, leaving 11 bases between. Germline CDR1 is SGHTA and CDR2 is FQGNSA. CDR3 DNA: TGTGCCAGCAGCTCGCGACAGGCGAGCAATCAGCCCCAGCATTTT. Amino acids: CASSSRQASNQPQHF.

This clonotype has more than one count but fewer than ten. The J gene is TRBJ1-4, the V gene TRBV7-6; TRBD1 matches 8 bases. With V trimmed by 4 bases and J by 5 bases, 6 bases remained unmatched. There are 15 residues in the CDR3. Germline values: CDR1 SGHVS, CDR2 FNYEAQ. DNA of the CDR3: TGTGCCAGCAGCTACCGGACAGGGACGAATGAAAAACTGTTTTTT. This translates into CASSYRTGTNEKLFF.

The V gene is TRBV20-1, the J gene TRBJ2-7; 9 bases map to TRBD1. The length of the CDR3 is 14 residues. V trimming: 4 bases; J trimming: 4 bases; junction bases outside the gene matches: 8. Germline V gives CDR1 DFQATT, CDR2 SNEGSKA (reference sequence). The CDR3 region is CSATEGTGLYEQYF. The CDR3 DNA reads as TGCAGTGCTACGGAAGGGACAGGGTTATACGAGCAGTACTTC.